This is a list of T cell receptor beta chains from one sample in a study of T cell responses to AZD1222 COVID-19 vaccine. Produced via immunoSEQ multiplex PCR; TCRdb's table is partial and in-frame only. Among around 150,000 clones, almost 95% were seen once, and the ten largest hold about 2.3%. The material was peripheral blood, obtained on day 0 of AZD1222 vaccination. The receptor set was obtained from an adult in good health. Each CDR3 is given with its conserved first and last residue. A D gene is named only where the DNA matches it firmly. The listing skips clone size in some rows; elsewhere it reads once, few, many or a size class.

j_call clone_size v_call d_call cdr3_aa cdr3_nt
TRBJ1-2 . TRBV5-1 . CASSLGAGPYGYTF TGCGCCAGCAGCTTGGGGGCCGGACCCTATGGCTACACCTTC
TRBJ1-2 . TRBV2 TRBD1 CASQEDRRYGYTF TGTGCCAGCCAGGAGGACAGGAGATATGGCTACACCTTC
TRBJ2-5 . TRBV29-1 . CSVRLDGGTQYF TGCAGCGTTAGGCTGGACGGGGGGACCCAGTACTTC
TRBJ1-6 . TRBV6-5 TRBD1 CASSSGTGNSPLHF TGTGCCAGCAGTTCAGGGACAGGCAATTCACCCCTCCACTTT
TRBJ2-2 . TRBV19 TRBD1 CASTDRVGSGELFF TGTGCCAGTACCGACAGGGTAGGATCCGGGGAGCTGTTTTTT
TRBJ1-5 . TRBV3-1/TRBV3-2 . CASSPDGGLNQPQHF TGTGCCAGCAGTCCGGACGGGGGGTTAAATCAGCCCCAGCATTTT
TRBJ1-3 . TRBV5-1 TRBD1 CASSLTEPTQGAGNTIYF TGCGCCAGCAGCTTGACCGAACCGACGCAGGGGGCTGGAAACACCATATATTTT
TRBJ1-1 . TRBV24-1 TRBD1 CATSSQGAGARTFF TGTGCCACCAGTTCGCAGGGGGCGGGGGCGAGAACTTTCTTT
TRBJ2-7 . TRBV6-1 . CASSEGDYVQRGNEQYF TGTGCCAGCAGTGAAGGCGATTATGTACAGAGGGGGAACGAGCAGTACTTC
TRBJ2-7 . TRBV18 . CASSPLSYEQYF TGTGCCAGCTCACCTCTCTCCTACGAGCAGTACTTC
TRBJ1-5 once TRBV7-2 . CASSPEGYSNQPQHF TGTGCCAGCAGCCCAGAGGGCTATAGCAATCAGCCCCAGCATTTT
TRBJ2-5 . TRBV29-1 TRBD2 CSVDISGRVRETQYF TGCAGCGTTGATATTAGCGGGAGGGTCCGGGAGACCCAGTACTTC
TRBJ2-7 . TRBV6-5 TRBD1 CASSLDGTASYEQYF TGTGCCAGCAGTCTTGACGGGACAGCCTCCTACGAGCAGTACTTC
TRBJ1-2 . TRBV27 TRBD1 CASSSFEGAWGYGYTF TGTGCCAGCAGTTCATTCGAGGGGGCATGGGGCTATGGCTACACCTTC
TRBJ1-1 . TRBV3-1/TRBV3-2 . CASSPRTGAAAEAFF TGTGCCAGCAGCCCAAGGACGGGGGCGGCCGCTGAAGCTTTCTTT
TRBJ2-1 . TRBV15 . CATSRGGTAFYNEQFF TGTGCCACCAGCAGGGGGGGCACGGCATTCTACAATGAGCAGTTCTTC
TRBJ1-1 . TRBV3-1/TRBV3-2 . CASSQAPGGAGRTEAFF TGTGCCAGCAGCCAAGCCCCGGGAGGGGCAGGTAGAACTGAAGCTTTCTTT
TRBJ2-3 . TRBV13 TRBD2 CASSSRASGTTDTQYF TGTGCCAGCAGCTCTAGGGCTAGCGGGACGACAGATACGCAGTATTTT
TRBJ1-6 . TRBV3-1/TRBV3-2 . CASSARGTSSYNSPLHF TGTGCCAGCAGCGCCCGGGGGACCAGCTCCTATAATTCACCCCTCCACTTT
TRBJ1-1 . TRBV20-1 . CSARVTGGAFF TGCAGTGCTAGGGTTACCGGGGGAGCTTTCTTT
TRBJ2-7 . TRBV6-6 TRBD1 CASRVVQGGFYEQYF TGTGCCAGCAGAGTCGTACAGGGGGGTTTCTACGAGCAGTACTTC
TRBJ1-5 . TRBV3-1/TRBV3-2 . CASSQDFTGGVQPQHF TGTGCCAGCAGCCAAGATTTTACTGGGGGCGTTCAGCCCCAGCATTTT
TRBJ1-1 . TRBV19 . CASSITAGGTEAFF TGTGCCAGTAGTATAACGGCCGGGGGCACTGAAGCTTTCTTT
TRBJ1-1 . TRBV30 . CAWSVPPTEAFF TGTGCCTGGAGTGTTCCCCCCACTGAAGCTTTCTTT
TRBJ2-3 . TRBV7-2 TRBD2 CASRNVAGGSTDTQYF TGTGCCAGCAGAAACGTAGCGGGGGGGTCCACAGATACGCAGTATTTT
TRBJ2-2 . TRBV5-1 TRBD2 CASSLAGGITGELFF TGCGCCAGCAGCTTGGCGGGGGGAATTACCGGGGAGCTGTTTTTT
TRBJ1-6 . TRBV19 TRBD1 CASSIRTGGNNSPLHF TGTGCCAGTAGTATTCGGACAGGGGGGAATAATTCACCCCTCCACTTT
TRBJ2-2 . TRBV5-6 TRBD1 CASWDRGLTGELFF TGTGCCAGCTGGGACAGGGGGCTCACCGGGGAGCTGTTTTTT
TRBJ2-2 . TRBV19 . CASRPMWGTENTGELFF TGTGCCAGTAGGCCAATGTGGGGGACGGAAAACACCGGGGAGCTGTTTTTT
TRBJ2-1 . TRBV18 . CASSPEGGYRNEQFF TGTGCCAGCTCACCCGAGGGGGGGTACCGCAATGAGCAGTTCTTC
TRBJ1-4 . TRBV4-2 TRBD1 CASSQEGQGHEKLFF TGTGCCAGCAGCCAAGAAGGACAGGGTCATGAAAAACTGTTTTTT
TRBJ2-7 . TRBV24-1 TRBD1 CATSDSDRGRHEQYF TGTGCCACCAGTGATTCCGACAGGGGTAGGCACGAGCAGTACTTC
TRBJ1-4 . TRBV18 TRBD1 CASSPRGQTNEKLFF TGTGCCAGCTCACCGAGGGGACAGACTAATGAAAAACTGTTTTTT
TRBJ2-2 . TRBV5-8 TRBD1 CASSVGQGFTGELFF TGTGCCAGCAGCGTGGGACAGGGGTTCACCGGGGAGCTGTTTTTT
TRBJ1-1 . TRBV6-5 . CASSPRTPQWAFF TGTGCCAGCAGCCCAAGGACACCCCAGTGGGCTTTCTTT
TRBJ1-1 . TRBV10-3 TRBD1 CAIRRTGDTEAFF TGTGCCATCAGGCGGACAGGGGACACTGAAGCTTTCTTT
TRBJ1-5 . TRBV19 . CATRGGNQPQHF TGTGCCACCCGCGGGGGCAATCAGCCCCAGCATTTT
TRBJ2-7 . TRBV3-1/TRBV3-2 . CVSSQAGFSYEQYF TGTGTCAGCAGCCAAGCTGGTTTCTCCTACGAGCAGTACTTC
TRBJ2-2 medium-sized TRBV6-4 TRBD1 CASSDSAGGHGELFF TGTGCCAGCAGTGACTCTGCAGGGGGCCACGGGGAGCTGTTTTTT
TRBJ2-3 . TRBV10-3 TRBD2 CAISASGGAIDTQYF TGTGCCATCAGCGCTAGCGGGGGGGCCATAGATACGCAGTATTTT
TRBJ2-4 . TRBV5-5 . CASSLGSDGSLGSNIQYF TGTGCCAGCAGCTTAGGTTCCGACGGCTCGCTTGGGTCGAACATTCAGTACTTC
TRBJ1-3 once TRBV4-1 . CASSQDHSSGNTIYF TGCGCCAGCAGCCAAGACCATAGCTCTGGAAACACCATATATTTT